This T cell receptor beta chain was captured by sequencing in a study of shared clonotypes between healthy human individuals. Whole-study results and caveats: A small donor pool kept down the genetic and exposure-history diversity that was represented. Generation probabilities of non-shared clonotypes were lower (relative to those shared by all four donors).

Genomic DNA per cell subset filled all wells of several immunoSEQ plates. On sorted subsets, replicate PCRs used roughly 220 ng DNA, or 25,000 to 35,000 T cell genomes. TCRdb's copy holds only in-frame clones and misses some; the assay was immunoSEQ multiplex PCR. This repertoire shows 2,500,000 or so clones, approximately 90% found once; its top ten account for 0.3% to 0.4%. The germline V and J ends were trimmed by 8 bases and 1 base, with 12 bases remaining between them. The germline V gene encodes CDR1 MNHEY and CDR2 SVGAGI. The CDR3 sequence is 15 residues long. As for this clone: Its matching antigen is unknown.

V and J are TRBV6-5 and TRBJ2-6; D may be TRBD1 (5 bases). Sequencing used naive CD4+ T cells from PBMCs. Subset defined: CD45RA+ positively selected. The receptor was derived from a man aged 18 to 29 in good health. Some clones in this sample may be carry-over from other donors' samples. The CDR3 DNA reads TGTGCCAGCGGATTTAGGGGATCTGGGGCCAACGTCCTGACTTTC. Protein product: CASGFRGSGANVLTF.